This T cell receptor (beta chain) was profiled in a study of CD8 T cells in Susac syndrome. TCR beta sequencing covered blood CD8+ and CD4+ T cells. With random hexamers, about 0.45 to 1 ug RNA was reverse transcribed. The method of amplification for TCR beta CDR3 was immunoSEQ multiplex PCR, covering 54 Vbeta and 13 Jbeta. TCRdb passed the immunoSEQ multiplex PCR reads through MiXCR, listing each CDR3 protein once. The data show about 69,000 distinct CDR3 sequences, 95% seen once. Germline values: CDR1 SQVTM, CDR2 ANQGSEA. With V trimmed by 3 bases and J by 3 bases, 3 bases remained unmatched. CDR3 length: 13 amino acids.

The sample taken for sequencing was CD8+ T cells from PBMCs. This TCR was recovered from a human donor in good health. The chain links TRBV29-1 to TRBJ1-1; 8 bases align to TRBD1. CDR3 nucleotides: TGCAGCGTTGACTCAGGGGGCCACACTGAAGCTTTCTTT. Its protein is CSVDSGGHTEAFF. Full variable domain (rest looked up from reference TRBV29-1 and TRBJ1-1): SAVISQKPSRDICQRGTSLTIQCQVDSQVTMMFWYRQQPGQSLTLIATANQGSEATYESGFVIDKFPISRPNLTFSTLTVSNMSPEDSSIYLCSVDSGGHTEAFFGQGTRLTVV.